The clone carrying this T cell receptor beta chain came up once. Sequenced by immunoSEQ multiplex PCR; TCRdb stores in-frame clones only, minus some. The repertoire holds over 120,000 clones, with 93% as singletons. Trimming shortened V by 3 bases and J by 6 bases, and 8 bases separated the two germline ends. The CDR3 length is 13 residues. The data are from a study of T cell responses to AZD1222 COVID-19 vaccine. The starting material was peripheral blood, obtained on day 0 of AZD1222 vaccination. The source is an adult in good health. The rearrangement joins TRBV12-3 or TRBV12-4 to TRBJ1-4; TRBD1 is a possible D gene (5 bases). The CDR3 DNA reads as TGTGCCAGCAGTTTCAGGGAGTATGAAAAACTGTTTTTT. Protein: CASSFREYEKLFF.